This is a list of T cell receptor beta chains from one sample in a study of CD8+CD57+ T cells in acquired aplastic anemia. MiXCR, run by TCRdb on the reads, gives a single entry per CDR3 protein. Counted here are 150,000 to 200,000 distinct CDR3 sequences, less than 50% occurring once; the ten biggest clones make up 3.2%. Specimen: sorted CD4+, CD8+, or CD8+CD57+ T cells (not recorded which) from PBMCs. Receptor source: a human donor with aplastic anemia. Each CDR3 is given with its conserved first and last residue. D genes are given only for firm matches. Expanded clones are given a class, and other clones once, few, many or no size at all.

cdr3_length j_call v_call d_call clone_size cdr3_aa cdr3_nt
14 TRBJ1-2 TRBV5-1 TRBD1 NA CASSPFGQGGGYTF TGCGCCAGCAGCCCTTTCGGACAGGGAGGTGGCTACACCTTC
14 TRBJ2-4 TRBV20-1 NA few CSARTDPAKNIQYF TGCAGTGCTCGGACAGACCCTGCCAAAAACATTCAGTACTTC
12 TRBJ2-7 TRBV2 NA once CASSPRSYEQYF TGTGCCAGCAGCCCACGGTCCTACGAGCAGTACTTC
15 TRBJ1-1 TRBV7-9 TRBD1 NA CASTPGGGHESEAFF TGTGCCAGCACCCCAGGGGGGGGGCACGAGAGTGAAGCTTTCTTT
12 TRBJ1-2 TRBV29-1 NA many CSVGGRGYGYTF TGCAGCGTGGGGGGGCGCGGCTATGGCTACACCTTC
15 TRBJ2-3 TRBV2 TRBD2 NA CASRPPTSVSYEQYF TGTGCCAGCAGACCCCCGACTAGCGTCTCCTACGAGCAGTATTTT
15 TRBJ1-5 TRBV19 NA once CASSTEHRSNQPQHF TGTGCCAGTAGTACAGAACACCGTAGCAATCAGCCCCAGCATTTT
14 TRBJ2-2 TRBV7-2 NA many CASTVESWTGELFF TGTGCCAGCACCGTAGAGAGTTGGACCGGGGAGCTGTTTTTT
14 TRBJ1-3 TRBV12-3/TRBV12-4 NA many CASSLAVAGNTIYF TGTGCCAGCAGTTTAGCGGTGGCTGGAAACACCATATATTTT
15 TRBJ2-1 TRBV10-3 NA many CAISESQGRYNEQFF TGTGCCATCAGTGAGTCGCAGGGAAGATACAATGAGCAGTTCTTC
13 TRBJ2-3 TRBV3-1 NA many CASSLRETDTQYF TGTGCCAGCAGCCTTAGGGAGACAGATACGCAGTATTTT
16 TRBJ2-7 TRBV10-3 NA once CAISVFSGGLSYEQYF TGTGCCATCAGTGTTTTTAGCGGAGGTCTCTCCTACGAGCAGTACTTC
10 TRBJ1-2 TRBV19 NA once CASRTDGYTF TGTGCCAGTAGGACGGATGGCTACACCTTC
11 TRBJ1-2 TRBV24-1 TRBD1 once CATGTGQGYTF TGTGCCACCGGGACAGGGCAAGGCTACACCTTC
15 TRBJ2-3 TRBV29-1 NA NA CSVGLQAVSTDTQYF TGCAGCGTTGGCCTCCAGGCTGTGAGCACAGATACGCAGTATTTT
12 TRBJ2-2 TRBV20-1 NA many CSALTLTGELFF TGCAGTGCCCTTACTCTCACCGGGGAGCTGTTTTTT
14 TRBJ1-1 TRBV25-1 TRBD1 NA CASSATGWNTEAFF TGTGCCAGCAGTGCGACAGGGTGGAACACTGAAGCTTTCTTT
16 TRBJ1-3 TRBV5-1 TRBD1 many CASSLGTGSSGNTIYF TGCGCCAGCAGCTTGGGGACAGGGTCCTCTGGAAACACCATATATTTT
13 TRBJ2-3 TRBV7-9 NA NA CASSRSGTDTQYF TGTGCCAGCAGCCGAAGCGGGACAGATACGCAGTATTTT
14 TRBJ2-1 TRBV5-1 NA many CASSPARGYNEQFF TGCGCCAGCAGCCCGGCAAGGGGGTACAATGAGCAGTTCTTC
13 TRBJ2-5 TRBV6-2/TRBV6-3 TRBD2 NA CASSQTSTETQYF TGTGCCAGCAGTCAGACTAGCACAGAGACCCAGTACTTC
17 TRBJ2-5 TRBV6-1 TRBD2 NA CASSGTSGRSGEETQYF TGTGCCAGCAGTGGGACTAGCGGGAGATCGGGGGAAGAGACCCAGTACTTC
15 TRBJ2-3 TRBV7-2 TRBD2 many CASSNLAGGTDTQYF TGTGCCAGCAGCAACCTAGCGGGGGGCACAGATACGCAGTATTTT
15 TRBJ1-1 TRBV29-1 NA NA CSVQGNGVQNTDAFF TGCAGCGTTCAAGGAAACGGTGTACAGAACACTGACGCTTTCTTT
18 TRBJ1-6 TRBV19 NA NA CASNEQLGRSSYNSPLHF TGTGCCAGTAACGAGCAGCTGGGTAGGAGCTCCTATAATTCACCCCTCCACTTT
15 TRBJ1-2 TRBV7-3 NA NA CASSLNAASNYGYTF TGTGCCAGCAGCTTAAATGCAGCCAGTAACTATGGCTACACCTTC